This TCR beta chain was identified in a study of OX40 agonist ivuxolimab in advanced cancers. At the level of the study: Age averaged around 58 years (range roughly 23 to 80), and less than 85% were male.

There are 17 residues in the CDR3. Germline values: CDR1 LGHNA, CDR2 YNFKEQ. V shed 0 bases, J shed 3 bases, and the junction held 6 bases outside the gene matches. Whole-study findings and limits: There was clonal expansion of CD4+ and CD8+ blood T cells by week 6 at 0.1 to 3.0 mg/kg. Clonal expansion among partial responders at 0.1-3.0 mg/kg ranked near the lowest. CD8+ T cells averaged more expanded clones than CD4+.

With respect to this clone: Its cognate antigen is unknown.

This table comes from immunoSEQ multiplex PCR, and its TCRdb copy is limited to in-frame clones, with some not included. The sample lists around 26,000 clones, almost 90% occurring once. The chain employs TRBV4-2 and TRBJ2-3; 10 nucleotides match TRBD2. The TCR comes from an adult with an advanced solid tumor such as melanoma, head and neck, liver or kidney cancer. The sample in question was CD4+ or CD8+ T cells sorted from blood, obtained in a trial of the OX40 agonist ivuxolimab. CDR3 region: CASSQDGASGGTDTQYF. The CDR3 nucleotides read TGTGCCAGCAGCCAAGATGGGGCTAGCGGGGGTACAGATACGCAGTATTTT.